This is a list of T cell receptor beta chains from one sample in a study of Ad26.COV2.S vaccination and SARS-CoV-2 variants. This table comes from immunoSEQ multiplex PCR, and its TCRdb copy is limited to in-frame clones, with some not included. This table has hundreds of thousands of clones, around 90% appearing once. This specimen consisted of peripheral blood, obtained after recovery from COVID-19. The receptors shown here come from a human donor who had recovered from COVID-19. CDR3s include the opening cysteine and the closing phenylalanine or tryptophan.

J | V | CDR3
TRBJ1-2 | TRBV28 | CASSSLLGGRDYGYTF
TRBJ2-7 | TRBV7-9 | CASSPVGGLDEQYF
TRBJ1-1 | TRBV11-2 | CASSLSERRMNTEAFF
TRBJ1-5 | TRBV2 | CASSTQGLNQPQHF
TRBJ1-5 | TRBV12-3/TRBV12-4 | CASSFTRNQPQHF
TRBJ1-3 | TRBV9 | CASSVAGGYTIYF
TRBJ2-4 | TRBV27 | CASSPWTGGNNIQYF
TRBJ1-1 | TRBV5-1 | CASISDNAQAFF
TRBJ2-7 | TRBV7-8 | CASSPSPGTGSYEQYF
TRBJ1-2 | TRBV10-3 | CATTGTGFNGYTF
TRBJ1-2 | TRBV2 | CASSEGTGGGNYGYTF
TRBJ2-2 | TRBV6-2/TRBV6-3 | CASSPGTGIQRGELFF
TRBJ1-6 | TRBV11-3 | CASSSRGQNSPLHF
TRBJ1-5 | TRBV3-1/TRBV3-2 | CASSQGAGGGNQPQHF
TRBJ2-3 | TRBV2 | CAAGGSWTDTQYF
TRBJ1-2 | TRBV6-6 | CASSPSKGNGYTF
TRBJ2-3 | TRBV5-4 | CASTSGTASTDTQYF
TRBJ1-3 | TRBV4-1 | CASSQGDTIYF
TRBJ1-2 | TRBV28 | CASRRGDGYTF
TRBJ2-5 | TRBV3-1/TRBV3-2 | CASSLGTSGAETQYF
TRBJ2-2 | TRBV9 | CASSPRDRVSTGELFF
TRBJ2-7 | TRBV6-5 | CASSYSGVGDPTKQYF
TRBJ1-1 | TRBV27 | CASSFSRGGEAFF
TRBJ2-7 | TRBV3-1/TRBV3-2 | CASSLPGTGVYEQYF
TRBJ2-5 | TRBV9 | CASSANGLPQETQYF
TRBJ2-2 | TRBV7-3 | CASSFASGGTGELFF
TRBJ2-5 | TRBV9 | CASSPSPGRETQYF
TRBJ1-3 | TRBV7-9 | CASSSLAWGSGNTIYF
TRBJ1-4 | TRBV6-5 | CASSYGQGNEKLFF
TRBJ2-5 | TRBV6-6 | CASTHRGVETQYF
TRBJ2-1 | TRBV21-1 | CASSKMDRGFNEQFF
TRBJ1-4 | TRBV29-1 | CSVDFGEKLFF
TRBJ2-1 | TRBV5-4 | CAIGRGGSYNEQFF
TRBJ2-7 | TRBV11-2 | CASSERTGGYEQYF
TRBJ1-2 | TRBV12-3/TRBV12-4 | CASTPGQVYGYTF
TRBJ1-4 | TRBV6-6 | CASSYGGYEKLFF
TRBJ1-2 | TRBV7-9 | CASSLGEVDGYTF
TRBJ1-1 | TRBV7-2 | CASSLGGFIGENTEAFF
TRBJ2-2 | TRBV5-4 | CASSFGGSRLTGELFF
TRBJ2-2 | TRBV6-5 | CASSNRAGELFF
TRBJ1-3 | TRBV7-2 | CASGGFTESGNTIYF
TRBJ2-7 | TRBV29-1 | CSVGVTAYEQYF
TRBJ2-7 | TRBV5-1 | CASSLSWGDYEQYF
TRBJ2-7 | TRBV12-3/TRBV12-4 | CASGGMSSYEQYF